This T cell receptor (beta chain) came from a study of T cells after posttransplantation cyclophosphamide. Study-wide points: TRB clonality was highly associated with recipient CMV seropositivity and reactivation. Skin or GI-infiltrating T cells shared few TRB sequences with blood.

This table comes from immunoSEQ multiplex PCR, and its TCRdb copy is limited to in-frame clones, with some not included. The repertoire includes 50,000 to 55,000 clones, about 86% of them detected once, and less than 3.5% sits in the top ten. V lost 5 bases, J lost 4 bases, and 3 bases stayed unmatched. This CDR3 region has 15 residues. Germline V CDR1 and CDR2: SGHVS, FQNEAQ. About this clone itself: The antigen remains unidentified.

This receptor was taken from a man aged 25-40 years with a blood cancer, CMV-positive, and with a related stem cell donor. This chain uses TRBV7-8 with TRBJ2-1, with 12 bases matching TRBD2. Specimen: PBMCs. The CDR3: CASSPGTSGYNEQFF. CDR3 coding DNA: TGTGCCAGCAGCCCCGGGACTAGCGGGTACAATGAGCAGTTCTTC.